The rows below give T cell receptor beta chains drawn from one sample of a study of T cell responses to AZD1222 COVID-19 vaccine. Sequencing was performed with immunoSEQ multiplex PCR; in TCRdb, only in-frame clones are kept and a portion is missing. The sample shows some 200,000 clones, 90% to 95% of them seen only once. This specimen consisted of peripheral blood, obtained 28 days after the second AZD1222 dose. Receptor source: an adult who received the AZD1222 COVID-19 vaccine. Both conserved end residues are part of each CDR3. The order of the fields is clone size, D gene, V gene, J gene, CDR3 DNA, CDR3 protein. A D gene is named only where the DNA matches it firmly. The size field is filled for only some rows; it gives once, few, many or a size class.

>.|.|TRBV9|TRBJ2-1
TGTGCCAGCAGCACCCACAGGGTAGGTGAGCAGTTCTTC
CASSTHRVGEQFF
>.|.|TRBV11-2|TRBJ1-1
TGTGCCAGCAGCTTAGAAATGTTTTACACTGAAGCTTTCTTT
CASSLEMFYTEAFF
>.|.|TRBV3-1/TRBV3-2|TRBJ1-1
TGTGCCAGCAGCCAAACGGGATCGGCTTTCTTT
CASSQTGSAFF
>once|.|TRBV29-1|TRBJ2-7
TGCAGCGTTGATGGGGGAGGGGGATGGACCGACCCGCGCGAGCAGTACTTC
CSVDGGGGWTDPREQYF
>.|.|TRBV29-1|TRBJ1-1
TGCAGCGTCCTTGTGCACACTGAAGCTTTCTTT
CSVLVHTEAFF
>.|.|TRBV2|TRBJ1-5
TGTGCCAGCAGGAGCCTTAGCAATCAGCCCCAGCATTTT
CASRSLSNQPQHF
>.|.|TRBV2|TRBJ1-5
TGTGCCAGCAGTGGGGGGGGCCAGCCCCAGCATTTT
CASSGGGQPQHF
>.|.|TRBV5-6|TRBJ2-7
TGTGCCAGCAGCTTGAGGGCCCTAGGATCCCACGAGCAGTACTTC
CASSLRALGSHEQYF
>.|.|TRBV27|TRBJ2-1
TGTGCCAGCAGTTCTGGGGGCGTAACCTACAATGAGCAGTTCTTC
CASSSGGVTYNEQFF
>.|.|TRBV28|TRBJ1-2
TGTGCCAGCAGCCTCCAGGGGTCCGGCTACACCTTC
CASSLQGSGYTF
>.|.|TRBV18|TRBJ2-5
TGTGCCAGCTCACCACATCACAGGAGGGGTGTTGAGACCCAGTACTTC
CASSPHHRRGVETQYF